The text below deals with one TCR beta chain. These data belong to a study of blood T cell repertoires in COVID-19. V shed 1 base and J 2 bases; nucleotides not matched to a gene: 13. Germline values: CDR1 WSHSY, CDR2 SAAADI. This CDR3 region has 19 residues. Patients from Seattle were sampled longitudinally, starting during active infection. Using immunoSEQ multiplex PCR, the repertoire was profiled, and TCRdb retains in-frame clones only, with some absent. This sample has nearly 110,000 clones, with over 65% found just once. This receptor was identified in a man at least 80 years old with COVID-19, enrolled during active disease. This chain connects TRBV10-2 to TRBJ2-7; 11 nucleotides align to TRBD2. The sample comprised peripheral blood. The DNA of the CDR3 is TGCGCCAGCAGTGAGTTACTTGGGACTAGCGGTCCTATGACCTACGAGCAGTACTTC. Its protein product is CASSELLGTSGPMTYEQYF.